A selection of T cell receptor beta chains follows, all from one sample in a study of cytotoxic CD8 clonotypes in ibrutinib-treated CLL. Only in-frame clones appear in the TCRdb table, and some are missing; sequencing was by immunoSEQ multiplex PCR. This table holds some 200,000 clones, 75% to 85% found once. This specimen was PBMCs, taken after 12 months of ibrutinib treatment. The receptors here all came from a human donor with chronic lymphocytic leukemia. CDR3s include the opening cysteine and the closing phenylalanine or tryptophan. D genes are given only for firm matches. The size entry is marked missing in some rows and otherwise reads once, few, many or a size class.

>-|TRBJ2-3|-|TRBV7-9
TGTGCCAGCAGCCTTGGACCCCGTCGGCCAGATACGCAGTATTTT
CASSLGPRRPDTQYF
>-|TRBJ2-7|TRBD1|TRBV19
TGTGCCAGTAGTCATAACAGGGGGGCCGGCGAGCAGTACTTC
CASSHNRGAGEQYF
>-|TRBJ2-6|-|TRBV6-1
TGTGCCAGCAGTGAAGTCCCTGGGGCGGGTACTGGGGCCAACGTCCTGACTTTC
CASSEVPGAGTGANVLTF
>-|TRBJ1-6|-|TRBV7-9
TGTGCCAGCAGCTTACCCCTCGGTAATTCACCCCTCCACTTT
CASSLPLGNSPLHF
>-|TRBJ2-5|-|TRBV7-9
TGTGCCAGCAGCTTCGGTGGGGAAGAGACCCAGTACTTC
CASSFGGEETQYF
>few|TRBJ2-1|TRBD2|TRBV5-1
TGCGCCAGCAGTGAGGGACTAGCGGGATTCCGCAATGAGCAGTTCTTC
CASSEGLAGFRNEQFF
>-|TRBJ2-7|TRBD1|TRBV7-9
TGTGCCAGCAGCTCCGGACAGGGGCGGCACGAGCAGTACTTC
CASSSGQGRHEQYF
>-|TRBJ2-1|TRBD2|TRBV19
TGTGCCATCACTAGCGGGGGGGCCGACAATGAGCAGTTCTTC
CAITSGGADNEQFF
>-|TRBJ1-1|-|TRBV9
TGTGCCAGCAGCCCCTCGGTAGGAGAGGGTGCTGAAGCTTTCTTT
CASSPSVGEGAEAFF
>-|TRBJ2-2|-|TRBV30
TGTGCCTGGAGTGTATACACCGGGGAACTGTTTTTT
CAWSVYTGELFF
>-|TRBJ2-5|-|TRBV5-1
TGCGCCAGCAGCTTGAGGACTGCGCCCGAGACCCAGTACTTC
CASSLRTAPETQYF
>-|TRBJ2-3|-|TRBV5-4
TGTGCCAGCAGCTTGGGCGGGCGCACAGATACGCAGTATTTT
CASSLGGRTDTQYF
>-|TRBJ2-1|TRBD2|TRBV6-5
TGTGCCAGCACTGCGGGAGGGTGGGGTGAGCAGTTCTTC
CASTAGGWGEQFF
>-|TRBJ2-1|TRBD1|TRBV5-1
TGCGCCAGCAGCGAGGGACAGGGGTCCTACAATGAGCAGTTCTTC
CASSEGQGSYNEQFF
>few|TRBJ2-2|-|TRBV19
TGTGCCAGTCCAAAGGGGACCGGGGAGCTGTTTTTT
CASPKGTGELFF
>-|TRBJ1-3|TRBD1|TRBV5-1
TGCGCCAGCAGCTTGGAGGGGGCCCGGTCTGGAAACACCATATATTTT
CASSLEGARSGNTIYF
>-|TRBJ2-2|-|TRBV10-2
TGCGCCAGCAGTGCACAGGGGAACACCGGGGAGCTGTTTTTT
CASSAQGNTGELFF
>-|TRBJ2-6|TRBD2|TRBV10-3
TGTGCCATCAGTGAGTCGCTAGCGGGAGCTGGGGCCAACGTCCTGACTTTC
CAISESLAGAGANVLTF
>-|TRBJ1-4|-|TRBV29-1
TGCAGCGTTAAAAAGTCGGACCTTAATGAAAAACTGTTTTTT
CSVKKSDLNEKLFF
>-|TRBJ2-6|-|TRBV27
TGTGCCAGCAGTATCTTGGGGGCCAACGTCCTGACTTTC
CASSILGANVLTF
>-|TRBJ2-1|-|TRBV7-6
TGTGCCAGCAGCTTAGCGCTGGGGAAGTACAATGAGCAGTTCTTC
CASSLALGKYNEQFF
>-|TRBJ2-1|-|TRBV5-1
TGCGCCAGCAGCTCGACTCCCGAGGGTTACAATGAGCAGTTCTTC
CASSSTPEGYNEQFF
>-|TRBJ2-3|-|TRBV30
TGTGGTTGGGGGACCACAGATACGCAGTATTTT
CGWGTTDTQYF
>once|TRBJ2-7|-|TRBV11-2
TGTGCCAGCAGCCAAGGGGCTAGCTACGAGCAGTACTTC
CASSQGASYEQYF
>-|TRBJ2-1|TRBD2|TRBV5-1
TGCGCCAGCAGCTTGGGTGCGGGACTAGCCGTTGGTGAGCAGTTCTTC
CASSLGAGLAVGEQFF
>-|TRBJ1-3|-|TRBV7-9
TGTGCCAGCAGCTCAACCGGGGGAGCGGGAAACACCATATATTTT
CASSSTGGAGNTIYF
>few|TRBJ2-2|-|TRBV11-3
TGTGCCAGCAGCTTACGGGCCGGGGAGCTGTTTTTT
CASSLRAGELFF
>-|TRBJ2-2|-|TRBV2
TGTGCCAGCAGAGTAACACGCGGGGAGCTGTTTTTT
CASRVTRGELFF
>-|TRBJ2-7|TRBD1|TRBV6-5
TGTGCCAGCAGTCAGGGACAGGGGAATTTTTACGAGCAGTACTTC
CASSQGQGNFYEQYF
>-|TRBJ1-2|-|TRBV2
TGTGCCAGCAGTGAAGTGGGAATGGATGGCTACACCTTC
CASSEVGMDGYTF
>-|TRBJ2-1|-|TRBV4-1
TGCGCCAGCAGCCCGCATTTGGCCGGCGTTTTAGAGCAGTTCTTC
CASSPHLAGVLEQFF
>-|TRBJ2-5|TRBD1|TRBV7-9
TGTGCCAGCAGATTCGGACAGGGGGGAGAGACCCAGTACTTC
CASRFGQGGETQYF
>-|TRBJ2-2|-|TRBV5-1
TGCGCCAGCAGCCGAACCCGGGACAAAGGGGGGGAGCTGTTTTTT
CASSRTRDKGGELFF
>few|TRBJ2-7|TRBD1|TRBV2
TGTGCCAGCACCCTCAGCCCTCAGGGGGCAGGCGAGCAGTACTTC
CASTLSPQGAGEQYF
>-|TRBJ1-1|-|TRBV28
TGTGCCAGCAGTTTCCTCGAACAGGTGAACACTGAAGCTTTCTTT
CASSFLEQVNTEAFF
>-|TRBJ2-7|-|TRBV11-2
TGTGCCAGCAGCTCCACTACGGGACAACGCTACGAGCAGTACTTC
CASSSTTGQRYEQYF
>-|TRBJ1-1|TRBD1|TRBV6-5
TGTGCCAGCAGTCCCGACAGGGGGAACACTGAAGCTTTCTTT
CASSPDRGNTEAFF
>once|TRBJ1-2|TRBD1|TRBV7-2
TGTGCCAGCAGTCTAGGACAGGGCAGGGGCTACACCTTC
CASSLGQGRGYTF
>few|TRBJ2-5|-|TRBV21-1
TGTGCCAGCAGGTATGCCGGGGAGGGAGGGTCTCAAGAGACCCAGTACTTC
CASRYAGEGGSQETQYF
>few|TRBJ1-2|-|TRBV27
TGTGCCAGCAGTGGTCCGGGCCTTACCGGTGGCTACACCTTC
CASSGPGLTGGYTF
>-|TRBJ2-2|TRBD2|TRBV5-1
TGCGCCAGCAGCTTCGGCCTAGCGGGGATTACGAACACCGGGGAGCTGTTTTTT
CASSFGLAGITNTGELFF
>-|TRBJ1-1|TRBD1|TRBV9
TGTGCCAGCAGCGTCACAGGGGCCACTGAAGCTTTCTTT
CASSVTGATEAFF
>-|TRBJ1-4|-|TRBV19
TGTGCCAGTAGTATAGACAGGAACTATGCAACTAATGAAAAACTGTTTTTT
CASSIDRNYATNEKLFF
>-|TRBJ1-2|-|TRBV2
TGTGCCAGCAGTGTTCAGCCTAATGGCTACACCTTC
CASSVQPNGYTF
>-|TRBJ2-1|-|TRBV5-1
TGCGCCAGCAGCTTTCCGTTCTACAATGAGCAGTTCTTC
CASSFPFYNEQFF
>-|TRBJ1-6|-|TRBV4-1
TGCGCCAGCAGCCAAGATGTGGAACAGGGTTATTCACCCCTCCACTTT
CASSQDVEQGYSPLHF
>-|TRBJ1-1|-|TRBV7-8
TGTGCCAGCAGCTTAAGATCAGGGGCAGGGTCTGAAGCTTTCTTT
CASSLRSGAGSEAFF
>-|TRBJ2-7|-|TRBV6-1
TGTGCCAGCTACCTAGGGACATTTTCCTACGAGCAGTACTTC
CASYLGTFSYEQYF
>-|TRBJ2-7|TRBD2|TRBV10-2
TGCGCCAGCAGTGAAGCGGGGGTCTCCTACGAGCAGTACTTC
CASSEAGVSYEQYF
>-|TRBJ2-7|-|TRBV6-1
TGTGCCAGTGCCCTGAGAGCTTACTACGAGCAGTACTTC
CASALRAYYEQYF
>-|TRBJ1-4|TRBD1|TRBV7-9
TGTGCCAGCAGCCCCCCCGGACAGGGTGAAAAACTGTTTTTT
CASSPPGQGEKLFF
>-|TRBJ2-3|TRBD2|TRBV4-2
TGTGCCAGCAGCCAAACTAGCGGGGGTTCCACAGATACGCAGTATTTT
CASSQTSGGSTDTQYF
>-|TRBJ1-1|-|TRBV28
TGTGCCAGCAGTCTGTCGGACAATAAAGGAGCTTTCTTT
CASSLSDNKGAFF
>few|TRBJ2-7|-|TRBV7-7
TGTGCTAGCAGTTCAACAGGGGGGGACGAGCAGTACTTC
CASSSTGGDEQYF